The 11 T cell receptor gamma chains given below trace back to one sample, sequenced in a study of γδ T cells in repeated Plasmodium falciparum infection. TCRdb re-called the multiplex PCR reads through CATT. The sample includes about 30,000 gamma-chain clones, roughly 1.4% of them seen just once. Bulk repertoires came from Vgamma9/Vdelta2+ or Vdelta2-negative gammadelta T cells flow-sorted from PBMC. The sample comprised gamma-delta T cells from blood. The source is a pool of human donors (malaria-infected and uninfected, not separated).

Concerning this clone itself: TCRdb pairs this DNA with a much larger clone's protein that differs at residue 6, likely a read error; the protein shown was translated from the DNA. This chain uses TRGV3 with TRGJP2. The J gene, missing from TCRdb, was assigned here through DNA to germline matching. This CDR3 region has 14 residues. V lost 0 bases, J lost 10 bases, and 8 bases stayed unmatched. Germline CDR1 VTNTFY, CDR2 YDVSTARD (reference sequence). CDR3 DNA sequence: TGTGCCACCTGGGACAGGAAATTTGGTTGGATCAAGACGTTT. As protein: CATWDRKFGWIKTF.

This clone is medium-sized by share. The sample has other DNA sequences that encode this CDR3 too. The chain has TRGV9 and TRGJ1 or TRGJ2. The CDR3 is made up of 14 amino acids. V trimming: 0 bases; J trimming: 0 bases; junction bases outside the gene matches: 2. The germline CDR1 and CDR2 sequences are GITISATS and ISYDGTV (reference sequence). CDR3 DNA sequence: TGTGCCTTGTGGGAGGTGTTGAATTATTATAAGAAACTCTTT. The encoded protein is CALWEVLNYYKKLF.

This clone has at least ten counts. The amino acid sequence in TCRdb belongs to a much larger clone and departs from this DNA's translation at residue 9, likely a sequencing read error; the sequence shown is translated from the DNA. The genes are TRGV9 and TRGJ1 or TRGJ2. As TCRdb names no J gene, one was assigned here on the basis of a DNA match to germline. CDR1 GITISATS and CDR2 ISYDGTV come from the germline V gene (reference sequence). The CDR3 is made up of 13 amino acids. CDR3: CALWEDNYHKKLF. In DNA, the CDR3 is TGTGCCTTGTGGGAGGATAATTATCATAAGAAACTCTTT.

As concerns this clone: TCRdb's listed protein matches a much larger clone and diverges from this DNA's translation at residue 7, likely through a read error; the protein shown comes from the DNA. V and J are TRGV9 and TRGJ1 or TRGJ2. TCRdb carries no J gene annotation; the J gene was assigned here by matching the DNA with germline. Losses at the gene ends were 5 bases for V and 4 bases for J; bases not matched to a gene: 8. This CDR3 region has 13 residues. Germline V gene sequence: CDR1 GITISATS, CDR2 ISYDGTV (reference sequence). The CDR3 loop is CALWGQRYYKKLF. As DNA, the CDR3 is TGTGCCTTGTGGGGTCAGAGGTATTATAAGAAACTCTTT.

In regard to this clone: A read error likely explains why the TCRdb protein, taken from a much larger clone, differs from this DNA's translation at residue 7; the protein shown is translated from the DNA. CDR3 DNA sequence: TGTGCCACCTGGGATGGGCCCCAAAGGGGTAAGAAACTCTTT. Protein: CATWDGPQRGKKLF. V gene TRGV4 combines with J gene TRGJ1 or TRGJ2. No J segment appears in TCRdb, so it was assigned here by matching the sequence to germline. The trim removed 0 bases at V and 9 bases at J, leaving 11 bases unmatched. Germline lookup yields CDR1 EGSTGY and CDR2 YDSYTSSV. The CDR3 sequence is 14 residues long.

This sequence joins TRGV9 and TRGJ1 or TRGJ2. TCRdb gives no J gene; it was assigned here by matching the DNA to germline. This CDR3 spans 18 amino acids. The V segment lost 0 bases and the J segment 0 bases; nucleotides outside the gene matches: 14. CDR1 GITISATS and CDR2 ISYDGTV come from the germline V gene (reference sequence). The CDR3 DNA sequence: TGTGCCTTGTGGGAGGTGCACGCCTACTTGCAGAATTATTATAAGAAACTCTTT. Amino acids: CALWEVHAYLQNYYKKLF.

This clone was seen ten or more times. The chain couples TRGV3 to TRGJ1 or TRGJ2. Germline matching of the DNA provided the J gene here, since TCRdb leaves it blank. With V trimmed by 4 bases and J by 5 bases, 8 bases remained unmatched. Per the germline V gene, CDR1 is VTNTFY and CDR2 is YDVSTARD (reference sequence). The CDR3 spans 13 residues. The CDR3 DNA is TGTGCCACCTGGGAACATTCTCATTATAAGAAACTCTTT. It codes for CATWEHSHYKKLF.

This clone was observed many times. This sequence is one base from a far larger clone and is likely a read error. Other DNA variants within this sample encode the same CDR3. The chain couples TRGV9 to TRGJ1 or TRGJ2. TCRdb lists no J gene, so it was determined here by aligning the DNA to germline. This CDR3 is 11 amino acids long. The germline V gene encodes CDR1 GITISATS and CDR2 ISYDGTV (reference sequence). CDR3 residues: CALWEVYKKLF. The CDR3 DNA reads as TGTGCCCTGTGGGAGGTATATAAGAAACTCTTT.

In its sample, this clone was seen many times. This DNA's translation and the protein TCRdb lists, from a much larger clone, do not match at residue 6, likely due to a read error; the protein shown is translated from the DNA. The rearrangement uses TRGV9 and TRGJ1 or TRGJ2. The J gene comes from matching the DNA to germline here; TCRdb lacks it. Germline assignment: CDR1 GITISATS and CDR2 ISYDGTV (reference sequence). With V trimmed by 3 bases and J by 3 bases, 8 bases remained unmatched. The CDR3 has 14 amino acids. The CDR3 sequence is CALWESKTYYKKLF. CDR3 DNA sequence: TGTGCCTTGTGGGAGTCGAAGACTTATTATAAGAAACTCTTT.

This clone showed up just a few times. TCRdb's listed protein matches a much larger clone and diverges from this DNA's translation at residue 9, likely through a read error; the protein shown comes from the DNA. V gene TRGV2 combines with J gene TRGJ1 or TRGJ2. No J gene is reported in TCRdb; it was inferred here by comparing the DNA with germline. The germline V gene encodes CDR1 EGSNGY and CDR2 YDSYNSKV. J was trimmed by 10 bases and V by 0 bases; bases with no gene match: 9. CDR3 size: 13 residues. The CDR3, as DNA: TGTGCCACCTGGGACGGGCCCGTTAGGAAGAAACTCTTT. Its translation is CATWDGPVRKKLF.

In its sample, this clone is medium-sized. The chain combines TRGV9 with TRGJP. With V trimmed by 2 bases and J by 9 bases, 4 bases remained unmatched. This CDR3 contains 15 residues. From germline, CDR1 is GITISATS and CDR2 ISYDGTV (reference sequence). The CDR3 here is CALWEEALGKKIKVF. In nucleotides, the CDR3 is TGTGCCTTGTGGGAGGAGGCGTTGGGCAAAAAAATCAAGGTATTT.